This T cell receptor beta chain came from a study of cytomegalovirus exposure and HLA in healthy donors. Amplification used 60 Vbeta primers and 13 Jbeta primers. The protocol was immunoSEQ multiplex PCR, while the TCRdb copy is restricted to in-frame clones and leaves out a portion. The data hold about 180,000 clones, with around 80% observed a single time. A word on this clone: Its antigen is undetermined.

Donors showed nominal health when sampled, although they likely had unrecorded immune exposures. Findings of the study overall: Per a later analysis, about 15,000 TCR beta sequences showed association with HLA alleles at 0.05 false discovery rate.

Germline CDR1 and CDR2: SGHTA and FQGNSA. This CDR3 has 15 residues. Trimming took 5 bases from V and 7 from J; bases not matched to a gene: 10. The sequencing input was PBMCs. The chain has TRBV7-2 and TRBJ2-7; TRBD2 aligns across 11 bases. This receptor was taken from a woman aged 55-70 years in good health and CMV-seropositive. The chain's CDR3 is CASSTIAGGGIEQYF. CDR3 coding DNA: TGTGCCAGCAGCACGATAGCGGGAGGGGGCATAGAGCAGTACTTC. Filled out from reference TRBV7-2 and TRBJ2-7, the complete variable domain reads GAGVSQSPSNKVTEKGKDVELRCDPISGHTALYWYRQSLGQGLEFLIYFQGNSAPDKSGLPSDRFSAERTGGSVSTLTIQRTQQEDSAVYLCASSTIAGGGIEQYFGPGTRLTVT.